This T cell receptor (beta chain) was captured in a study of cytotoxic CD8 clonotypes in ibrutinib-treated CLL. Study details: The study included some 10 relapsed/refractory and under 16 treatment-naive patients; roughly 17 had IGHV unmutated disease. With a range of 6 to 36, the median treatment time before response samples were taken was approximately 12 months.

A note on this clone: Its specificity is not known.

Profiling relied on immunoSEQ multiplex PCR, and the TCRdb table lists in-frame clones only, not all of them. The table includes tens of thousands of clones, roughly three quarters detected once. The CDR3 runs to 14 residues. Germline assignment: CDR1 SGHDT and CDR2 YYEEEE. Trimming shortened V by 2 bases and J by 0 bases, and 8 bases separated the two germline ends. Findings and caveats of the study: Pretreatment clonality was elevated relative to age-matched healthy donors and paralleled circulating CD8+ T-cell counts.

The sequence came from a human donor with chronic lymphocytic leukemia. The sample was PBMCs, taken after 12 months of ibrutinib treatment. The V and J genes are TRBV5-6 and TRBJ1-2; D gene ambiguous. CDR3 nucleotides: TGTGCCAGCAGCTTCCTGTGGGCTAACTATGGCTACACCTTC. Its translation: CASSFLWANYGYTF.